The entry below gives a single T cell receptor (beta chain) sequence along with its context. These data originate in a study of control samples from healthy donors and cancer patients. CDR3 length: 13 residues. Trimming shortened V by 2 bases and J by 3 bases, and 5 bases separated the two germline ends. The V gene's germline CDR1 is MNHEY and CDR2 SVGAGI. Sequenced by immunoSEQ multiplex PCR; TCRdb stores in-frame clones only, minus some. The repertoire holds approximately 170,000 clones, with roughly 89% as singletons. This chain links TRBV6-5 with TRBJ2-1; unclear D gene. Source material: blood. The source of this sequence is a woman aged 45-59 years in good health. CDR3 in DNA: TGTGCCAGCAGTTACGACTTCTACAATGAGCAGTTCTTC. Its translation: CASSYDFYNEQFF.